This T cell receptor beta chain emerged from a study of cytomegalovirus exposure and HLA in healthy donors (dated by TCRdb to about 2017). Some background on the complete study: An earlier analysis of about 560 of the donors reported approximately 280 Gb of sequence data and 100 million to 120 million unique TCR beta sequences obtained from approximately 180 million T cells. A later genetic analysis took genome-wide SNP genotypes for about three fifths of the 666 donors and used that subset as a discovery cohort. The study aimed to test whether cataloging public T cell receptors could reveal signatures of past pathogen exposure. In a later analysis, previously published TCR beta repertoires from 550 to 750 donors were re-analyzed and high-resolution HLA genotyping was added so that TCR occurrence patterns could be studied. Across some 400 genotyped donors of the cohort, an average of approximately 240,000 unique TCR beta nucleotide sequences per donor were sequenced, and roughly 17% of those sequences were non-productive. The T cell repertoires of 666 subjects were profiled by immunosequencing and related to cytomegalovirus serostatus. Both class I and class II loci were covered by HLA typing, at four-digit resolution. Rather than drawing on any new phenotypic data, the later analysis identified candidate immune exposures from TCR beta sequences and the way those sequences occurred across donors. Donor age, sex, ethnicity and CMV serostatus were compiled together with the repertoire data. Roughly 5 DR-DQ haplotypes were treated as single units for association and clustering because of strong linkage in the cohort. Among the approximately 420 genotyped donors, around 81% belonged to the genetic ancestry cluster associated with self-reported Caucasian donors. Besides the first cohort of hundreds of subjects, a separate validation cohort made up of over 100 different subjects was used. Approximately 300 gigabases of sequencing data and around 90 million unique TCR sequences made up an early release that covered 640 HLA-typed donors. All discovery cohort repertoires had been generated using a single sequencing platform. To predict cytomegalovirus infection status, the study combined high-throughput TCR immunosequencing, statistical association of individual TCRs with disease status, and machine learning. The number of donors typed differed by locus, with 629-630 for A, B, C, DRB1 and DQB1, around 560 for DQA1, 606 for DPA1, and approximately 470 for DPB1. To decide whether each TCR beta V gene segment behaved as functional or pseudogenic, an earlier analysis of some 600 of the donors relied on high-throughput TCR beta sequencing. What the study reported, not specific to this receptor: Presence/absence analyses assumed roughly uniform sequencing depth across donors, an assumption that may not hold. CMV serostatus was the only immune exposure information available for the cohort. At a false discovery rate of 0.05, a later analysis linked some 18,000 TCR beta sequences to specific HLA alleles. Because counts were too low, roughly 17 rarely observed V segments, including chromosome 9 orphons, were left out of the earlier analysis of some 600 of the donors. Compared with the roughly 700-donor mean, donors in an Asian-associated ancestry cluster had fewer N-insertions in productive TCRs, according to a later genetic analysis. A later analysis found that TCR association rates varied across HLA loci, with DRB1 alleles showing the most associated TCRs and HLA-C alleles the fewest. A further reported finding was that TCR beta sequences accurately predicted the HLA-A and HLA-B alleles for most subjects in the first cohort. While some public TCRs were present in many individuals, most TCR sequences turned up only very rarely across donors. In a later analysis, most CMV-associated TCR beta chains were found to appear HLA-restricted, with HLA associations seemingly driven largely by CMV exposure. V-gene and J-gene trimming of TCR beta chains was associated with a missense DCLRE1C variant in a later genetic analysis, and the association was replicated in an independent cohort. In a later analysis, several top co-occurrence clusters were reported to appear linked to parvovirus B19, influenza, CMV and Epstein-Barr virus. In a later analysis, HLA-associated TCR beta chains showed more clonal expansion and lower generation probabilities than non-associated chains that were equally common. In an earlier analysis of some 500 of the donors, most TCR beta V segments appeared in productive rearrangements about 87% or about 30% of the time, broadly matching IMGT annotations. A total of 150 to 200 TCR beta chains were listed by the study as associated with cytomegalovirus. The authors suggested that the approach could potentially be generalized to other disease states and immunological phenotypes. Linkage disequilibrium might explain the correlated functional status among segregating V segments, but an unknown experimental factor could not be excluded. In vitro tests confirmed that a few of the cytomegalovirus-associated TCR beta chains recognize cytomegalovirus antigens. Assigning TCR associations to individual alleles was difficult when HLA alleles, especially DR and DQ, strongly co-occurred. A cluster of highly shared sequence variants was judged likely to represent a technical artifact of the sequencing pipeline. Because some donors lacked HLA typing at each locus, the association tests relied only on the typed subset. This cohort had only TCR beta chains sequenced, and the lack of alpha or paired-chain data limited which features could be detected. Cytomegalovirus status was reported to be diagnosed by the classifier with high specificity and sensitivity in both the original and validation cohorts. Some IMGT-functional V segments, including TRBV6-2 and TRBV6-3, could not be distinguished by the 87-base-pair reads and were therefore excluded.

The CDR3 spans 14 residues, from the cysteine through the phenylalanine. The entry retains the CDR3 DNA only, 42 bases that are in frame from base 1. CDR1 and CDR2, per the germline V gene, are MNHEY and SVGAGI. Relative to germline, V is missing 9 bases and J is missing 6 bases, with 8 bases of the junction outside any gene match. Library generation was performed with the immunoSEQ multiplex PCR assay. The multiplex PCR relied on a mix of 60 forward primers for TCR Vbeta segments and 13 reverse primers for TCR Jbeta segments. The CDR3 region of rearranged TCR beta genes was amplified from genomic DNA by a multiplex PCR assay. On the Illumina HiSeq System, the amplified TCR beta libraries were sequenced as 87-base-pair reads. In the authors' own workflow: In a later analysis, about 80 million unique TCR beta chains were counted across the approximately 670 repertoires, and around 10 million of these chains were shared by at least two donors. To remove PCR and sequencing errors, raw reads were error-corrected and collapsed into unique sequences using a nearest-neighbor algorithm that merged closely related sequences. V, D and J gene segments were assigned by aligning CDR3 sequences to IMGT reference sequences. For a sequence to be retained, a match of at least six nucleotides was required to both a V gene segment and a J gene segment. Rearrangements were classified as productive when the CDR3 lacked stop codons and remained in frame with V and J, and all other rearrangements were classified as non-productive. Following IMGT convention, CDR3 was defined as the stretch from the second conserved V-encoded cysteine to the conserved J-encoded phenylalanine. The earlier analysis of approximately 590 of the donors excluded any sequence lacking an unambiguous match to a single V gene segment. In an earlier analysis of approximately 560 of the donors, a V segment was called functional when productive rearrangements were above 56.7%, and segregating when the standard deviation between donors exceeded 5%. To diagnose cytomegalovirus status from the catalog of TCR beta chain sequences, a statistical classification framework was built. In a later analysis, V and J genes were assigned by comparing TCR nucleotide sequences against IMGT/GENE-DB human TR gene sequences. The TCRdist pipeline was used in a later analysis to assign CDR3 sequences and most-parsimonious VDJ recombination scenarios. A later analysis defined each TCR beta chain by its CDR3 amino acid sequence plus V-gene family, and excluded reads lacking a unique V-gene family. In a later analysis, several hundred highly shared, low-generation-probability nucleotide sequences were removed to address suspected cross-contamination and a sequencing artifact. In a later analysis, a clonal expansion index was calculated for each public chain from normalized within-repertoire ranks of inferred template counts. In a later analysis, generation probabilities were computed with a VDJ recombination model fitted to out-of-frame rearrangements, and the resulting probabilities were checked against IGoR. Hypergeometric tests were used in a later analysis to score TCR-TCR, TCR-HLA and TCR-CMV co-occurrence, with a repertoire-size bias correction applied to the TCR pairs. False discovery rates were estimated in a later analysis by permuting HLA or CMV assignments 20 times. In a later analysis, co-occurring TCRs were grouped using DBSCAN, and TCRdist sequence similarity was added for clustering within HLA-allele-positive subsets. Co-occurrence clustering excluded repertoires with fewer than 30,000 or more than 120,000 public chains, plus five with anomalous nucleotide sharing. Imported from immuneACCESS, the table was reduced by TCRdb to in-frame sequences with V and J called. These copies leave out some clones; in studies compared against another copy, an unresolved V gene accounts for under half, and the cause of the remainder is not known. From that table come the V and J calls and clone size; the DNA was used to work out D and trimming. Present in this sample are approximately 100,000 clones, around three quarters of which were seen just once. The ten top clones hold roughly 4.1% of the sample.

In total, 600 or so healthy bone marrow donors made up the cohort. At the time of sampling, all cohort members were nominally healthy, though unrecorded immune exposures were likely present. The donor was CMV seronegative and belonged to the group of 380 or so seronegative cohort members. Every donor gave a peripheral blood sample, and the peripheral blood mononuclear cells from that sample were used for TCR beta sequencing. The Qiagen DNeasy Blood Extraction Kit was used to extract genomic DNA from the blood cell samples. This clone was detected a few times. No cognate antigen has been identified for it. Per-base quality was not reported, and no clone a single base away is much larger than it.

The sequence was collected from a man between 40 and 49 years old in good health and CMV-seronegative. The chain couples TRBV6-5 to TRBJ1-4; TRBD1 lines up with 9 middle nucleotides. The sequenced sample consisted of PBMCs. The bases read TGTGCCAGGCCTACGGACAGGGGTGATGAAAAACTGTTTTTT. It translates as CARPTDRGDEKLFF.